This entry is about one T cell receptor beta chain. Amplified TCR beta CDR3 regions derived from RNA transcripts. The study used the HTBI primer set for a first-round RT-PCR of the TCR CDR3. MiXCR, run by TCRdb on the multiplex PCR reads, gives a single entry per CDR3 protein. The sample includes about 290,000 distinct CDR3 sequences, roughly 15% seen only once; the top ten take roughly 7.9%. This entry comes from a study of T cells in Graves' hyperthyroidism and ophthalmopathy. Study summary: Blood was drawn when the patient was first diagnosed and still untreated.

Per the germline V gene, CDR1 is MRHNA and CDR2 is SNTAGT. CDR3 length equals 13 residues. Trimming took off 5 bases at V and 1 base at J, with 5 bases between the two ends. Patients were excluded for uncontrolled infection, other autoimmune disease, pregnancy or lactation. The rearrangement links TRBV6-4 to TRBJ2-2; the D is unclear. Sequencing used blood. The clonotype originates from a woman in her thirties or forties with Graves' hyperthyroidism. CDR3 loop: CASSSLNTGELFF. CDR3 nucleotides: TGTGCCAGCAGTTCCCTGAACACCGGGGAGCTGTTTTTT.